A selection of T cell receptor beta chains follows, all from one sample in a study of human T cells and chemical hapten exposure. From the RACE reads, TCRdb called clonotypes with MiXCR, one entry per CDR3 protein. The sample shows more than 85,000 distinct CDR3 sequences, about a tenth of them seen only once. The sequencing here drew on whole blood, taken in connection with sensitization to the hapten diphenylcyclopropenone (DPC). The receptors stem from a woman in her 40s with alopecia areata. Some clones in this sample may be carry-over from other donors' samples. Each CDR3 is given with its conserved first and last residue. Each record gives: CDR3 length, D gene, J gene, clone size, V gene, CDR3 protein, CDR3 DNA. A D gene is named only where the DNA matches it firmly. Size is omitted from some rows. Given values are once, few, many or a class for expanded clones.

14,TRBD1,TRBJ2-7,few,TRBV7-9,CASSLGRGNYEQYF,TGTGCCAGCAGCTTGGGCAGGGGGAACTACGAGCAGTACTTC
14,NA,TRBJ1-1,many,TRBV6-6,CASSGEGRGSEAFF,TGTGCCAGCAGTGGGGAGGGACGGGGCTCTGAAGCTTTCTTT
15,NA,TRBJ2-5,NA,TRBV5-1,CASSFMSEVQETQYF,TGCGCCAGCAGCTTCATGTCCGAAGTGCAGGAGACCCAGTACTTC
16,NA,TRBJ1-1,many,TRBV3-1,CASSRPIITGPTEAFF,TGTGCCAGCAGCCGACCTATAATTACAGGGCCCACTGAAGCTTTCTTT
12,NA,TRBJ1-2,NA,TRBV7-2,CASSLWAGGYTF,TGTGCCAGCAGCTTATGGGCTGGTGGCTACACCTTC
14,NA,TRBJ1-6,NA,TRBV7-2,CASSLGGGESPLHF,TGTGCCAGCAGCTTAGGGGGCGGAGAATCACCCCTCCACTTT
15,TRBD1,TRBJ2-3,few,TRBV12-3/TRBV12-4,CASSFRGFGPDTQYF,TGTGCCAGCAGTTTCAGGGGGTTCGGGCCAGATACGCAGTATTTT
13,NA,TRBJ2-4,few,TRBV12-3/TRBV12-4,CASSRKSIDIQYF,TGTGCCAGCAGTCGAAAAAGTATCGACATTCAGTACTTC
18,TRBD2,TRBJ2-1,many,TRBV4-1,CASSPLFERGAPYNEQFF,TGCGCCAGCAGCCCCCTATTTGAGCGGGGGGCCCCCTACAATGAGCAGTTCTTC
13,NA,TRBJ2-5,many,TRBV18,CASSPFDQETQYF,TGTGCCAGCTCGCCTTTCGACCAAGAGACCCAGTACTTC
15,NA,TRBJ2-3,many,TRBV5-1,CASSSAGQPTDTQYF,TGCGCCAGCAGCTCGGCGGGACAACCCACAGATACGCAGTATTTT
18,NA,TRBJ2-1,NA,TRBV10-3,CAISAMGGASLSYNEQFF,TGTGCCATCAGTGCGATGGGGGGGGCCTCTCTATCCTACAATGAGCAGTTCTTC
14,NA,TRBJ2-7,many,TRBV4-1,CASSPPGWLYEQYF,TGCGCCAGCAGCCCCCCGGGATGGCTTTACGAGCAGTACTTC
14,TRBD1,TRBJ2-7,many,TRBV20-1,CSASPPPRGNEQYF,TGCAGTGCTAGTCCCCCACCCAGGGGGAACGAGCAGTACTTC
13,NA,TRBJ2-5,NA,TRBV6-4,CASSRPGRETQYF,TGTGCCAGCAGCCGCCCCGGTCGAGAGACCCAGTACTTC
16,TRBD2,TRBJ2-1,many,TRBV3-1,CASSSRSGGFYNEQFF,TGTGCCAGCAGCTCCCGAAGCGGGGGGTTCTACAATGAGCAGTTCTTC
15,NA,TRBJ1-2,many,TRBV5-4,CASSLGGSSRYGYTF,TGTGCCAGCAGCTTGGGTGGGAGTTCCCGCTATGGCTACACCTTC
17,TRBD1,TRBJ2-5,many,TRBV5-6,CASSQSRDRGPSETQYF,TGTGCCAGCAGCCAAAGCCGGGACAGAGGACCATCAGAGACCCAGTACTTC
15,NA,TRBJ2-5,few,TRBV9,CASSVGQAVQETQYF,TGTGCCAGCAGCGTCGGGCAGGCAGTCCAAGAGACCCAGTACTTC
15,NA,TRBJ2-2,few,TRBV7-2,CASSLDQGRTGELFF,TGTGCCAGCAGCTTAGACCAGGGGCGCACCGGGGAGCTGTTTTTT
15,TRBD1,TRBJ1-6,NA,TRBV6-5,CASSSAGTGDGALHF,TGTGCCAGCAGTTCCGCCGGGACAGGCGACGGGGCCCTCCACTTT
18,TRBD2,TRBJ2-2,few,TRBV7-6,CASSPRTSGGTNTGELFF,TGTGCCAGCAGCCCCCGGACTAGCGGGGGGACTAACACCGGGGAGCTGTTTTTT
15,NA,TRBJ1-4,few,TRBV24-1,CATSGGEKANEKLFF,TGTGCCACCAGTGGGGGGGAGAAGGCTAATGAAAAACTGTTTTTT